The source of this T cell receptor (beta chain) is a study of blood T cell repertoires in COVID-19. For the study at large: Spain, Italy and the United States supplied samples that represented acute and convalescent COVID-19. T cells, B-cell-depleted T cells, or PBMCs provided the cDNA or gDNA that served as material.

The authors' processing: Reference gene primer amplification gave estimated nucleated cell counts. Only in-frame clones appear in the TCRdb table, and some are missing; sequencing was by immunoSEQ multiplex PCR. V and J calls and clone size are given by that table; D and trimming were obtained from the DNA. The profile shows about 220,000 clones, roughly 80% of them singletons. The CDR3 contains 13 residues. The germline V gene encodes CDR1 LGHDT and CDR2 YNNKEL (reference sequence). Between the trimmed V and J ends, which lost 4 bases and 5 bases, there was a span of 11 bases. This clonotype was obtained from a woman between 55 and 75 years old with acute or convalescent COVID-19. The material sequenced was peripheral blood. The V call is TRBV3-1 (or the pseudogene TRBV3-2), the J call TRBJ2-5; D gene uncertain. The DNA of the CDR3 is TGTGCCAGCAGCCGGCTAGGTGGTGAGACCCAGTACTTC. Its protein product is CASSRLGGETQYF.